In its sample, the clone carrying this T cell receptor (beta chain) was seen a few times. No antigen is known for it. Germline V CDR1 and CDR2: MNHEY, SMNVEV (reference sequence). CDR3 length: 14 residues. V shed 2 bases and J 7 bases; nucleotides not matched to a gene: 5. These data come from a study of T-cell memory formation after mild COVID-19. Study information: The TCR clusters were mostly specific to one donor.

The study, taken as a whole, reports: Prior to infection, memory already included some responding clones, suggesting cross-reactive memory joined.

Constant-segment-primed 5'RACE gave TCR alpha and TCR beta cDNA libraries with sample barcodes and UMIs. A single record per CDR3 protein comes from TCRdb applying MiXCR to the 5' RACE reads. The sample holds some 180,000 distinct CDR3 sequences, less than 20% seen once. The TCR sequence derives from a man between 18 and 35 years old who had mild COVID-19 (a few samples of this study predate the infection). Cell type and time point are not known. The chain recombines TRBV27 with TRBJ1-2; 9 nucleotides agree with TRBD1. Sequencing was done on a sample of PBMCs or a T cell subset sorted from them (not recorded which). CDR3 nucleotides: TGTGCCAGCAGTTTAAAAACAGGGGGCGGTGGCTACACCTTC. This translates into CASSLKTGGGGYTF.